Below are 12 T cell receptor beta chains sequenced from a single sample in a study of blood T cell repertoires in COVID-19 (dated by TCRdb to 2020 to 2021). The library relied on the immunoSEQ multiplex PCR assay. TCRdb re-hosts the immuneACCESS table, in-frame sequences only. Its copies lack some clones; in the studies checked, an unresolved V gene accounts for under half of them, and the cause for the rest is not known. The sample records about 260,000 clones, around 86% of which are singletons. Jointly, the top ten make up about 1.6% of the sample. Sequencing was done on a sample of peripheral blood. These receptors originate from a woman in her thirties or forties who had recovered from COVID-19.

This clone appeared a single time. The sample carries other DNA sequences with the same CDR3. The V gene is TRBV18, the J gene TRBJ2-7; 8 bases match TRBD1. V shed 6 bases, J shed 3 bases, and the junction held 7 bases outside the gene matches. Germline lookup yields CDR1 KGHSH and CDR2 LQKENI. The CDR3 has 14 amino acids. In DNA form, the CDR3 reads TGTGCCAGCTCTCCCGGGACAGGAGACTACGAGCAGTACTTC. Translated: CASSPGTGDYEQYF.

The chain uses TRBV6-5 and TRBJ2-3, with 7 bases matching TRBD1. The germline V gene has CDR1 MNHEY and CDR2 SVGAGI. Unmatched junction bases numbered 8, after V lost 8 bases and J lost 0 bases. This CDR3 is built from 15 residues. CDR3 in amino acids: CASRLTGISTDTQYF. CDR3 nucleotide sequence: TGTGCCAGCCGCCTGACAGGGATAAGCACAGATACGCAGTATTTT.

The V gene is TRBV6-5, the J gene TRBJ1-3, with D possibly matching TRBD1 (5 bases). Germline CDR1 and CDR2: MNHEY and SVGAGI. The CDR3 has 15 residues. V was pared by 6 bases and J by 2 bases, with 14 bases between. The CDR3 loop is CASSPADSAGNTIYF. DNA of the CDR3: TGTGCCAGCAGCCCCGCCGACAGCGCTGGAAACACCATATATTTT.

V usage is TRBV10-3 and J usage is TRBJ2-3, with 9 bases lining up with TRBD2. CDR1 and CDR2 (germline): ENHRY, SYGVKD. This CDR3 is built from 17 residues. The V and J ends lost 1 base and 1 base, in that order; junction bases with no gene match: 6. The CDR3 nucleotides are TGTGCCATCAGTGAGTACGGGGCTAGCGGGGGCACAGATACGCAGTATTTT. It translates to CAISEYGASGGTDTQYF.

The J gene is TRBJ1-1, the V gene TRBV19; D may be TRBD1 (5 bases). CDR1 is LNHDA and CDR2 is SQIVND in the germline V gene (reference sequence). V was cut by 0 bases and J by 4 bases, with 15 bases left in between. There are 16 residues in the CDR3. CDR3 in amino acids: CASSIESFGGATEAFF. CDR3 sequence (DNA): TGTGCCAGTAGTATAGAATCCTTTGGAGGGGCCACTGAAGCTTTCTTT.

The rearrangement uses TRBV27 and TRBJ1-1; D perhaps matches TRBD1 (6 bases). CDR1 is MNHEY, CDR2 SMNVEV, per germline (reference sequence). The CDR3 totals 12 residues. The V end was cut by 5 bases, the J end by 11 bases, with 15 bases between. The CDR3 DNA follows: TGTGCCAGCAGTCCGGACAGCGTGTACGCTTTCTTT. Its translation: CASSPDSVYAFF.

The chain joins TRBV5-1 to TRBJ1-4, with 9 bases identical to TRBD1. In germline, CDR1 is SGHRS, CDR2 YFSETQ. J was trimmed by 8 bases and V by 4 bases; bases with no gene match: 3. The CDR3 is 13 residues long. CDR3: CASSGGQGEKLFF. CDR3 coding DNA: TGCGCCAGCAGCGGAGGACAGGGGGAAAAACTGTTTTTT.

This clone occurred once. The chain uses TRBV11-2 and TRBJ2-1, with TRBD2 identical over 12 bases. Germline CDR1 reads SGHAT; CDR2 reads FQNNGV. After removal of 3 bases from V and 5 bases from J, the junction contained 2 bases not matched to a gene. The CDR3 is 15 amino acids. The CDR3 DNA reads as TGTGCCAGCAGCTTGGGACTAGCGGGCAACAATGAGCAGTTCTTC. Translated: CASSLGLAGNNEQFF.

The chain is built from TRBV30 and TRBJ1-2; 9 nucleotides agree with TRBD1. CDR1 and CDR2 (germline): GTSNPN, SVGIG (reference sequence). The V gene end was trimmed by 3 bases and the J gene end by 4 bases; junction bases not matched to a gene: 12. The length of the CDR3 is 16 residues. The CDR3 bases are TGTGCCTGGAGCGACGGGCCGACAGGGGGAGGCTATGGCTACACCTTC. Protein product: CAWSDGPTGGGYGYTF.

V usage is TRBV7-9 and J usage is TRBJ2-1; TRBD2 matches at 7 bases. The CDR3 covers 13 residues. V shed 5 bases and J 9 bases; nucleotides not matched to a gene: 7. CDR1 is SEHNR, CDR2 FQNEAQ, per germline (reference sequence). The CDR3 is CASSPKSGVEQFF. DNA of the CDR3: TGTGCCAGCAGCCCCAAGAGCGGGGTTGAGCAGTTCTTC.

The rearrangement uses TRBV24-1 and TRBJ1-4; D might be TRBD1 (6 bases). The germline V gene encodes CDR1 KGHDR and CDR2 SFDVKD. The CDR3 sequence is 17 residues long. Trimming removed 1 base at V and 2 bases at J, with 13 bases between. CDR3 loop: CATSDLWGGLTNEKLFF. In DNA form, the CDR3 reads TGTGCCACCAGTGATTTATGGGGGGGGCTTACTAATGAAAAACTGTTTTTT.

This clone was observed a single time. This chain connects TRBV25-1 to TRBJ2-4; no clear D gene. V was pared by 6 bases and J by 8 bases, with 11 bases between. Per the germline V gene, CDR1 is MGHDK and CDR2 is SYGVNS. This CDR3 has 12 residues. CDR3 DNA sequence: TGTGCCAGCAGGGCCCCCGCGGACATTCAGTACTTC. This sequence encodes CASRAPADIQYF. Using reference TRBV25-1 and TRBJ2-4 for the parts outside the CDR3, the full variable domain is EADIYQTPRYLVIGTGKKITLECSQTMGHDKMYWYQQDPGMELHLIHYSYGVNSTEKGDLSSESTVSRIRTEHFPLTLESARPSHTSQYLCASRAPADIQYFGAGTRLSVL.